These 32 T cell receptor beta chains were all obtained from the same sample, sequenced in a study of blood T cells in healthy people across ages. The use of a sample-barcoded 5' primer and a J-beta primer mix characterized a second PCR of roughly 6 to 11 cycles. Each CDR3 protein is one row after TCRdb ran MiXCR on the 5' RACE reads. The data contain about 1.8 million distinct CDR3 sequences, just under 50% of them singletons. What was sequenced was blood. The receptor source for this set is a woman between 35 and 50 years old in good health.

This chain uses TRBV7-2 with TRBJ2-3; 8 bases are a match to TRBD2. The J segment lost 6 bases and the V segment lost 1 base, leaving 6 bases of the junction unmatched. Germline loops: CDR1 SGHTA, CDR2 FQGNSA. The CDR3 sequence is 15 residues long. CDR3 in DNA: TGTGCCAGCAGCTTAGAGAGACTAGCGAGCGATACGCAGTATTTT. Translating gives CASSLERLASDTQYF.

This clonotype appeared a few times. This chain connects TRBV29-1 to TRBJ1-2, with 9 bases matching TRBD1. The CDR3 sequence is 14 residues long. With 4 bases clipped from V and 3 bases from J, the junction kept 6 bases outside the gene matches. CDR1 is SQVTM and CDR2 is ANQGSEA in the germline V gene. The CDR3 region is CSVAFRTGDYGYTF. DNA for the CDR3: TGCAGCGTTGCGTTTAGGACAGGGGACTATGGCTACACCTTC.

The chain employs TRBV5-4 and TRBJ2-7; 11 bases align to TRBD1. The ends lost 4 bases at V and 3 bases at J; junction bases unmatched: 6. Germline V gene data show CDR1 as SGHNT and CDR2 as YYREEE (reference sequence). This CDR3 region has 15 residues. CDR3 sequence reads: CASSRKGQGVYEQYF. Here the CDR3 DNA reads TGTGCCAGCAGCCGGAAGGGACAGGGGGTCTACGAGCAGTACTTC.

This clonotype occurred a few times. The V call is TRBV5-6, the J call TRBJ2-1; D is perhaps TRBD1 (6 bases). Germline-derived CDR1 and CDR2 are SGHDT and YYEEEE. This CDR3 is built from 13 residues. Between the trimmed V and J ends, which lost 3 bases and 7 bases, there was a span of 11 bases. The CDR3 here is CASSSAGVNEQFF. DNA of the CDR3: TGTGCCAGCAGCTCGGCAGGGGTTAATGAGCAGTTCTTC.

In DNA form, the CDR3 reads TGTGCCAGCCGGCGACGATTGAAGGATGAGCAGTTCTTC. Residues: CASRRRLKDEQFF. The V and J genes are TRBV2 and TRBJ2-1, with D unclear. V lost 8 bases to trimming and J lost 8 bases, with 16 bases between them. The V gene's germline CDR1 is SNHLY and CDR2 FYNNEI. This CDR3 is 13 amino acids long.

Comments on this clonotype: A junction boundary mismatches the germline segment, possibly from a read error. V usage is TRBV24-1 and J usage is TRBJ2-7, with D possibly matching TRBD1 (6 bases). This CDR3 has 13 residues. The germline CDR1 and CDR2 sequences are KGHDR and SFDVKD. The DNA for the CDR3 is TGTGTCACCAGTGAAGAGATCAGGGGCGAGCAGTACTTC. Its protein is CVTSEEIRGEQYF.

The J gene is TRBJ2-7, the V gene TRBV27; a possible D gene is TRBD1 (7 bases). Per the germline V gene, CDR1 is MNHEY and CDR2 is SMNVEV (reference sequence). This CDR3 is built from 16 residues. V was cut by 4 bases and J by 6 bases, with 22 bases left in between. The CDR3 nucleotides read TGTGCCAGCAGTTCAATGGAGGGGGCGCGTCTTTCCGAGCAGTACTTC. This gives the protein CASSSMEGARLSEQYF.

The rearrangement uses TRBV28 and TRBJ1-6; D is perhaps TRBD1 (6 bases). Germline-derived CDR1 and CDR2 are MDHEN and SYDVKM. V lost 11 bases to trimming and J lost 5 bases, with 19 bases between them. This CDR3 comprises 15 residues. Written as DNA, the CDR3 is TGTGCCGTGGCTTCCGCCGGGGGGCATAATTCACCCCTCCACTTT. Translating gives CAVASAGGHNSPLHF. The full variable domain, with the rest looked up from reference TRBV28 and TRBJ1-6, is DVKVTQSSRYLVKRTGEKVFLECVQDMDHENMFWYRQDPGLGLRLIYFSYDVKMKEKGDIPEGYSVSREKKERFSLILESASTNQTSMYLCAVASAGGHNSPLHFGNGTRLTVT.

The chain is built from TRBV28 and TRBJ2-1; 16 bases are a match to TRBD2. CDR1 is MDHEN and CDR2 is SYDVKM in the germline V gene. V dropped 6 bases and J dropped 14; count of bases not matched to a gene: 4. This CDR3 contains 13 residues. The CDR3 region is CASRGLAGGMEFF. CDR3 nucleotides: TGTGCCAGCAGGGGACTAGCGGGGGGGATGGAGTTCTTC. The variable domain in full, with the rest retrieved from reference TRBV28 and TRBJ2-1, is DVKVTQSSRYLVKRTGEKVFLECVQDMDHENMFWYRQDPGLGLRLIYFSYDVKMKEKGDIPEGYSVSREKKERFSLILESASTNQTSMYLCASRGLAGGMEFFGPGTRLTVL.

In this sample, this clonotype turned up a few times. The V gene is TRBV6-2 or TRBV6-3, the J gene TRBJ2-1; 9 bases match TRBD1. The germline V gene has CDR1 MNHEY and CDR2 SVGEGT. CDR3 length: 13 residues. The V segment lost 8 bases and the J segment 9 bases; nucleotides outside the gene matches: 8. In DNA, the CDR3 is TGTGCCAGCGGGGGGACAGGGACCGGTGAGCAGTTCTTC. Its translation: CASGGTGTGEQFF.

This clonotype was detected a few times. This chain joins TRBV6-1 and TRBJ2-5; D is perhaps TRBD1 (6 bases). Germline values: CDR1 MNHNS, CDR2 SASEGT. The CDR3 totals 13 residues. Trimming left V 7 bases short and J 1 base short, with 10 bases between. CDR3 DNA: TGTGCCAGCATGGGACAAGTCCAAGAGACCCAGTACTTC. This codes for CASMGQVQETQYF.

This clonotype was counted once. The V call is TRBV5-8, the J call TRBJ2-5; 7 bases fit TRBD1. CDR3 length equals 16 residues. CDR1 SGHTS and CDR2 YDEGEE come from the germline V gene. Unmatched junction bases numbered 7, after V lost 1 base and J lost 1 base. CDR3 sequence: CASSLHGTEPQETQYF. The CDR3 DNA reads TGTGCCAGCAGCTTGCATGGGACAGAGCCCCAAGAGACCCAGTACTTC.

This chain connects TRBV2 to TRBJ2-3; tentative D call: TRBD2 (5 bases). The CDR3 is made up of 14 amino acids. Trimming removed 8 bases from V and 2 bases from J, with 14 bases in between. Per germline, CDR1 SNHLY and CDR2 FYNNEI. CDR3 region: CASLREILTDTQYF. The CDR3, as DNA: TGTGCCAGCCTCCGGGAAATACTCACAGATACGCAGTATTTT.

This clonotype was picked up a small number of times. The chain has TRBV7-3 and TRBJ2-1, with D maybe TRBD2 (5 bases). V was shortened by 4 bases and J by 5 bases, with 18 bases between the two germline ends. Germline CDR1 reads SGHTA; CDR2 reads FQGTGA. The CDR3 spans 16 residues. This CDR3 reads CASSSRPGLHNNEQFF. The CDR3 coding sequence is TGTGCCAGCAGCTCAAGGCCCGGACTCCATAACAATGAGCAGTTCTTC. Filled out from reference TRBV7-3 and TRBJ2-1, the complete variable domain reads GAGVSQTPSNKVTEKGKYVELRCDPISGHTALYWYRQSLGQGPEFLIYFQGTGAADDSGLPNDRFFAVRPEGSVSTLKIQRTERGDSAVYLCASSSRPGLHNNEQFFGPGTRLTVL.

This clonotype appeared a few times. This chain joins TRBV7-2 and TRBJ2-4, with 11 bases that match TRBD2. The V segment lost 2 bases and the J segment 1 base; nucleotides outside the gene matches: 4. Germline loops: CDR1 SGHTA, CDR2 FQGNSA. The CDR3 has 17 residues. CDR3: CASSLSRLAGAKNIQYF. CDR3 sequence (DNA): TGTGCCAGCAGCTTAAGTCGACTAGCGGGGGCCAAAAACATTCAGTACTTC.

The chain couples TRBV7-2 to TRBJ1-5, with D unclear. This CDR3 is 13 amino acids long. Looked up from germline, CDR1 is SGHTA and CDR2 is FQGNSA. V was trimmed by 1 base and J by 6 bases, leaving 7 bases between them. The CDR3 loop is CASSLVGSQPQHF. As DNA, the CDR3 is TGTGCCAGCAGCTTAGTGGGTAGTCAGCCCCAGCATTTT.

The chain uses TRBV12-5 and TRBJ2-5; D is tentatively TRBD1 or TRBD2 (5 bases each). The germline V and J ends were trimmed by 7 bases and 5 bases, with 17 bases remaining between them. Per the germline V gene, CDR1 is LGHNT and CDR2 is FRNRAP. CDR3 length: 14 residues. CDR3 amino acids: CASATERGGETQYF. CDR3 nucleotide sequence: TGTGCTAGTGCCACCGAGAGGGGCGGGGAGACCCAGTACTTC.

The chain combines TRBV6-5 with TRBJ1-6; no definite D call. V lost 0 bases and J 0 bases, leaving 9 bases between the germline ends. This CDR3 is built from 17 residues. Germline V gives CDR1 MNHEY, CDR2 SVGAGI. The CDR3 nucleotides are TGTGCCAGCAGTTACTCGGGGAGGAGCTCCTATAATTCACCCCTCCACTTT. Its protein is CASSYSGRSSYNSPLHF.

This clonotype has a count of ten or more. The V and J genes are TRBV4-3 and TRBJ2-3; TRBD2 aligns across 10 bases. Trimming cost V 0 bases and J 7 bases; bases outside gene matches: 7. Germline V gene data show CDR1 as LGHNA and CDR2 as YSLEER. The CDR3 consists of 16 residues. The DNA for the CDR3 is TGCGCCAGCAGCCAAGATGCACTAGCGGGGAGGAATACGCAGTATTTT. Translation gives CASSQDALAGRNTQYF.

J is TRBJ2-1 and V is TRBV4-2; TRBD2 matches at 8 bases. Losses at the gene ends were 5 bases for V and 7 bases for J; bases not matched to a gene: 10. This CDR3 spans 15 amino acids. The germline V gene has CDR1 LGHNA and CDR2 YNFKEQ. CDR3 sequence: CASSSSQRGFNEQFF. The CDR3 DNA follows: TGTGCCAGCAGCTCTAGCCAGCGGGGGTTTAATGAGCAGTTCTTC.

This chain links TRBV7-6 with TRBJ1-6, with D possibly matching TRBD1 (5 bases). The CDR3 contains 18 residues. The germline gives CDR1 SGHVS, CDR2 FNYEAQ. With 0 bases removed from V and 7 bases from J, the gap between germline ends came to 19 bases. The chain's CDR3 is CASSLAVAGDGINSPLHF. Here the CDR3 DNA reads TGTGCCAGCAGCTTAGCGGTGGCGGGGGACGGAATCAATTCACCCCTCCACTTT.

This clonotype appeared a few times. This sequence joins TRBV20-1 and TRBJ2-5; D uncertain. Trimming left V 4 bases short and J 6 bases short, with 12 bases between. Germline-derived CDR1 and CDR2 are DFQATT and SNEGSKA (reference sequence). The length of the CDR3 is 12 residues. The CDR3 DNA sequence: TGCAGTGCTAAACAGTCGACGAAGACCCAGTACTTC. It specifies CSAKQSTKTQYF.

This clonotype was seen a handful of times. The chain uses TRBV20-1 and TRBJ2-5, with D tentatively TRBD2 (5 bases). Deletions cut 6 bases from V and 7 bases from J, with 18 bases between. The germline V gene has CDR1 DFQATT and CDR2 SNEGSKA (reference sequence). The CDR3 runs 13 residues. CDR3 nucleotides: TGCAGTGCCAACGGACTTACTAAGGGGACCCAGTACTTC. Translation gives CSANGLTKGTQYF.

A single count supports this clonotype. This chain uses TRBV19 with TRBJ2-1; D not resolved. Germline values: CDR1 LNHDA, CDR2 SQIVND (reference sequence). This CDR3 contains 15 residues. V was pared by 7 bases and J by 13 bases, with 26 bases between. The CDR3 reads CASKSASRSGETQFF. The CDR3 DNA sequence: TGTGCCAGTAAGTCGGCTAGTAGGTCAGGAGAGACCCAGTTCTTC.

The gene calls are TRBV27 and TRBJ1-1, with D uncertain. Germline V CDR1 and CDR2: MNHEY, SMNVEV (reference sequence). Trimming took off 5 bases at V and 1 base at J, with 17 bases between the two ends. The CDR3 sequence is 16 residues long. In DNA form, the CDR3 reads TGTGCCAGCAGTGGCCAGGACTCACGACGGAACACTGAAGCTTTCTTT. Translating gives CASSGQDSRRNTEAFF.

The chain joins TRBV20-1 to TRBJ1-2; 8 positions agree with TRBD1. The CDR3 runs to 15 residues. Germline values: CDR1 DFQATT, CDR2 SNEGSKA (reference sequence). V lost 6 bases to trimming and J lost 4 bases; unmatched junction nucleotides: 13. The CDR3 here is CSADSHRQGTYGYTF. DNA for the CDR3: TGCAGTGCCGACTCGCACCGACAGGGGACCTATGGCTACACCTTC.

The rearrangement uses TRBV15 and TRBJ2-4; possible D gene TRBD2, 5 bases. The germline V and J ends were trimmed by 9 bases and 0 bases, with 15 bases remaining between them. In germline, CDR1 is LNHNV, CDR2 YYDKDF (reference sequence). The CDR3 runs to 15 residues. The CDR3 is CATEARELAKNIQYF. The DNA of the CDR3 is TGTGCCACGGAGGCTCGGGAACTAGCCAAAAACATTCAGTACTTC.

The rearrangement uses TRBV7-6 and TRBJ2-7; 8 bases align to TRBD1. The CDR3 extends over 15 amino acids. CDR1 and CDR2 (germline): SGHVS, FNYEAQ. V lost 0 bases and J lost 3; bases outside the gene matches: 4. The CDR3 sequence: CASSLAPGQDYEQYF. The CDR3 region has the DNA TGTGCCAGCAGCTTAGCCCCGGGACAGGACTACGAGCAGTACTTC.

This clonotype has a handful of counts. The chain couples TRBV14 to TRBJ1-2; D is possibly TRBD1 (6 bases). Per the germline V gene, CDR1 is SGHDN and CDR2 is FVKESK. Trimming removed 1 base from V and 3 bases from J, with 9 bases in between. CDR3 length: 14 amino acids. This chain's CDR3 is CASSQAGVDYGYTF. The CDR3 nucleotides are TGTGCCAGCAGCCAAGCAGGGGTCGACTATGGCTACACCTTC.

This clonotype is a singleton in its sample. The V and J genes are TRBV20-1 and TRBJ2-7; weak D call: TRBD1 (6 bases). The CDR3 length is 14 residues. The germline V gene has CDR1 DFQATT and CDR2 SNEGSKA (reference sequence). V was shortened by 6 bases and J by 6 bases, with 21 bases between the two germline ends. CDR3 bases: TGCAGTGCCCAATGGGGGCAGGCCCTGGGCGAGCAGTACTTC. Protein: CSAQWGQALGEQYF.

This clonotype has a handful of counts. The CDR3 reads CASVGQDSSYEQYF. As DNA, the CDR3 is TGTGCCAGCGTTGGACAGGACAGCTCCTACGAGCAGTACTTC. The chain combines TRBV3-1 with TRBJ2-7; 7 nucleotides agree with TRBD1. Germline V lookup: CDR1 LGHDT, CDR2 YNNKEL (reference sequence). The CDR3 consists of 14 residues. J lost 0 bases, V lost 8 bases, and 7 bases had no gene match.

This clonotype was found many times. The chain recombines TRBV28 with TRBJ1-2, with 7 nucleotides matching TRBD1. The junction had 2 bases not matched to a gene; V was cut back by 5 bases and J by 5 bases. The CDR3 sequence is 12 residues long. CDR1 is MDHEN and CDR2 is SYDVKM in the germline V gene. Here the CDR3 DNA reads TGTGCCAGCAGTGACAGGGCTTATGGCTACACCTTC. It translates to CASSDRAYGYTF.